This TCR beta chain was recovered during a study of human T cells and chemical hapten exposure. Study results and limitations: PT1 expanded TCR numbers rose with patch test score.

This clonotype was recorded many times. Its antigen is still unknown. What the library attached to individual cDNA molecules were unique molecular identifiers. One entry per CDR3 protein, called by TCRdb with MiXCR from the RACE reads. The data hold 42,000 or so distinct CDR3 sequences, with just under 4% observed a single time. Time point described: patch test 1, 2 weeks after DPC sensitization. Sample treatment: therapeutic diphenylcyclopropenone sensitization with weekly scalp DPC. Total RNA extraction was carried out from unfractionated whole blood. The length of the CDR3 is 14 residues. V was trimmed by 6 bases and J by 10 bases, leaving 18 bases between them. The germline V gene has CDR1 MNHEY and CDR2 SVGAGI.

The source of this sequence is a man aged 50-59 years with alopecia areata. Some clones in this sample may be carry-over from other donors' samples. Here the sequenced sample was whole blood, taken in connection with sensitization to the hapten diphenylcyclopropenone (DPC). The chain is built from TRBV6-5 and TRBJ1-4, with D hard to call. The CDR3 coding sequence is TGTGCCAGCAGACAGAGTTCGGGAGTCGGAAAACTGTTTTTT. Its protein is CASRQSSGVGKLFF.